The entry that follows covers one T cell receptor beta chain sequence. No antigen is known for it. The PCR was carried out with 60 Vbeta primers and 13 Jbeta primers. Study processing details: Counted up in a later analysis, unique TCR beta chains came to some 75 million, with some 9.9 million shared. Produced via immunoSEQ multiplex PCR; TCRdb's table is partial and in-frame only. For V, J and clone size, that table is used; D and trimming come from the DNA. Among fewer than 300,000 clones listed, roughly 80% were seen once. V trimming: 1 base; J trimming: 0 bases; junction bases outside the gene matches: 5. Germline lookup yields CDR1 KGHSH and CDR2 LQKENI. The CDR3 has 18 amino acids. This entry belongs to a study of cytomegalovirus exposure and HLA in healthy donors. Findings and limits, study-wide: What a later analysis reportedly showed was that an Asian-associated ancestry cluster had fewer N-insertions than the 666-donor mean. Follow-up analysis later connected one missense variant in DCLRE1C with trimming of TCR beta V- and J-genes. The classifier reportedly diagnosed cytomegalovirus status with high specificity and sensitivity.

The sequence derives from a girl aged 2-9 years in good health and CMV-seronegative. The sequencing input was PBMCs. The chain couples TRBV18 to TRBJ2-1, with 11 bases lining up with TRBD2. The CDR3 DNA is TGTGCCAGCTCACCACGACTAGCGGGGCAGAGCTCCTACAATGAGCAGTTCTTC. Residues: CASSPRLAGQSSYNEQFF. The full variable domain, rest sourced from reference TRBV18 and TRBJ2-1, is NAGVMQNPRHLVRRRGQEARLRCSPMKGHSHVYWYRQLPEEGLKFMVYLQKENIIDESGMPKERFSAEFPKEGPSILRIQQVVRGDSAAYFCASSPRLAGQSSYNEQFFGPGTRLTVL.